The T cell receptor (beta chain) described here comes from a study of blood T cell repertoires in COVID-19. For the study at large: Acute and convalescent COVID-19 samples came from the United States, Italy and Spain.

Only one count was recorded for this clone. Measured with immunoSEQ multiplex PCR; TCRdb has only the in-frame clones, and not every one. The table shows fewer than 300,000 clones, with 85% to 90% occurring only once. Germline V gives CDR1 SGHAT, CDR2 FQNNGV. The V and J ends lost 7 bases and 1 base respectively, with 17 bases between them. This CDR3 comprises 16 residues. The rearrangement joins TRBV11-2 to TRBJ2-1, with D possibly matching TRBD1 (6 bases). The source is a man in his forties or fifties with COVID-19, enrolled during active disease. The sample taken for sequencing was peripheral blood. The CDR3 DNA reads TGTGCCAGCACCTCGATGGGGGCGCGGTCCTACAATGAGCAGTTCTTC. It yields the protein CASTSMGARSYNEQFF.